The 17 T cell receptor beta chains in this list originate from one sample, sequenced in a study of blood T cell repertoires in COVID-19. The method was immunoSEQ multiplex PCR; TCRdb's version includes in-frame clones alone and lacks a portion of them. This sample has about 83,000 clones, with 86% found just once. The source material was peripheral blood. The receptors come from a man aged 50 to 60 with active COVID-19.

This chain connects TRBV6-2 or TRBV6-3 to TRBJ2-5, with 7 nucleotides matching TRBD1. This CDR3 has 13 residues. V trimming: 6 bases; J trimming: 5 bases; junction bases outside the gene matches: 6. The germline V gene has CDR1 MNHEY and CDR2 SVGEGT. DNA for the CDR3: TGTGCCAGCAGCTCGGGACAGATCGAGACCCAGTACTTC. Translated, it gives CASSSGQIETQYF.

The chain combines TRBV11-1 with TRBJ2-2; 9 positions match TRBD2. J gave up 6 bases and V 8 bases, and 10 bases lay outside the gene matches. This CDR3 has 15 amino acids. The germline gives CDR1 SGHAT, CDR2 FQDESV (reference sequence). CDR3 in DNA: TGTGCCAGCCGCGGGGGGGCCCCGAGGGCCGGGGAGCTGTTTTTT. Translating it yields CASRGGAPRAGELFF.

The CDR3 region has the DNA TGTGCCAGCAGCCTCATCTCAGGGAACACTGAAGCTTTCTTT. Translation: CASSLISGNTEAFF. V gene TRBV7-8 combines with J gene TRBJ1-1; D unresolved. This CDR3 comprises 14 residues. The germline V gene encodes CDR1 SGHVS and CDR2 FQNEAQ. V was shortened by 5 bases and J by 1 base, with 11 bases between the two germline ends.

V usage is TRBV18 and J usage is TRBJ1-1; D possibly corresponds to TRBD1 (5 bases). This CDR3 is 12 amino acids long. Germline values: CDR1 KGHSH, CDR2 LQKENI. The V gene lost 2 bases and the J gene lost 4 bases, with 5 bases spanning the gap. CDR3 sequence (DNA): TGTGCCAGCTCACCAACAGGCACTGAAGCTTTCTTT. Residues: CASSPTGTEAFF.

This clone appeared a single time. J is TRBJ2-3 and V is TRBV11-3, with 8 bases that match TRBD1. Germline CDR1 reads SGHNT; CDR2 reads YENEEA. The CDR3 has 13 amino acids. V was pared by 5 bases and J by 7 bases, with 5 bases of the junction left unmatched. The CDR3 DNA is TGTGCCAGCAGCCTACAGGGGGGAAATACGCAGTATTTT. It yields the protein CASSLQGGNTQYF.

The sample holds a few counts of this clone. The rearrangement uses TRBV4-2 and TRBJ1-6; TRBD1 matches 7 bases. The ends lost 0 bases at V and 7 bases at J; junction bases unmatched: 6. CDR1 LGHNA and CDR2 YNFKEQ come from the germline V gene. The CDR3 runs to 16 residues. CDR3: CASSQDQGQRNSPLHF. In DNA, the CDR3 is TGTGCCAGCAGCCAAGATCAGGGACAGCGGAATTCACCCCTCCACTTT.

The J gene is TRBJ2-6, the V gene TRBV5-1; weak D call: TRBD1 (5 bases). The V gene lost 3 bases and the J gene lost 0 bases, with 10 bases spanning the gap. This CDR3 region has 16 residues. The germline V gene has CDR1 SGHRS and CDR2 YFSETQ. CDR3 residues: CASSSYQGSGANVLTF. CDR3 bases: TGCGCCAGCAGCTCATACCAGGGCTCTGGGGCCAACGTCCTGACTTTC.

This chain uses TRBV18 with TRBJ1-3; tentative D call: TRBD1 (5 bases). The germline gives CDR1 KGHSH, CDR2 LQKENI. The CDR3 extends over 17 amino acids. Trimming removed 0 bases from V and 0 bases from J, with 12 bases in between. CDR3 in DNA: TGTGCCAGCTCACCACCAATAGGACACGGCTCTGGAAACACCATATATTTT. Its protein is CASSPPIGHGSGNTIYF. The full variable domain, its missing parts supplied by reference TRBV18 and TRBJ1-3, is NAGVMQNPRHLVRRRGQEARLRCSPMKGHSHVYWYRQLPEEGLKFMVYLQKENIIDESGMPKERFSAEFPKEGPSILRIQQVVRGDSAAYFCASSPPIGHGSGNTIYFGEGSWLTVV.

The chain joins TRBV28 to TRBJ1-1, with a weak D call TRBD1 (5 bases). With 8 bases removed from V and 4 bases from J, the gap between germline ends came to 14 bases. From germline, CDR1 is MDHEN and CDR2 SYDVKM. The CDR3 length is 13 residues. CDR3 in DNA: TGTGCCAGCCACCAAGCGGGGGGCACTGAAGCTTTCTTT. As protein: CASHQAGGTEAFF.

The chain employs TRBV4-1 and TRBJ2-1, with 13 bases that match TRBD2. CDR1 is MGHRA and CDR2 is YSYEKL in the germline V gene. This CDR3 has 17 amino acids. V lost 4 bases to trimming and J lost 8 bases; unmatched junction nucleotides: 11. The CDR3 DNA follows: TGCGCCAGCAGCCCAGAGAGAACTAGCGGGGGGGCCGATGAGCAGTTCTTC. Its translation is CASSPERTSGGADEQFF.

This clone showed up just a few times. The rearrangement joins TRBV7-2 to TRBJ2-7; TRBD1 aligns across 9 bases. Germline V gene sequence: CDR1 SGHTA, CDR2 FQGNSA. The V and J ends lost 3 bases and 6 bases, in that order; junction bases with no gene match: 15. The CDR3 is 17 amino acids. The chain's CDR3 is CASSFRSAGTGFAEQYF. CDR3 nucleotide sequence: TGTGCCAGCAGCTTTCGTTCTGCCGGGACAGGGTTCGCCGAGCAGTACTTC.

The sample holds one count of this clone. At one boundary the junction diverges from the germline segment, which might be a read error. The gene calls are TRBV20-1 and TRBJ1-2; 7 bases agree with TRBD1. CDR1 DFQATT and CDR2 SNEGSKA come from the germline V gene (reference sequence). The CDR3 runs 11 residues. The CDR3 sequence: CSARDGELTGF. CDR3 DNA: TGCAGTGCTAGAGATGGGGAATTGACAGGGTTC.

This sequence joins TRBV4-3 and TRBJ2-3; D unresolved. The CDR3 spans 21 residues. V was pared by 3 bases and J by 0 bases, with 28 bases between. Germline values: CDR1 LGHNA, CDR2 YSLEER. Here the CDR3 DNA reads TGCGCCAGCAGCCACGGCATTCCGGTAGCTGGCCACTCTTCTAGCACAGATACGCAGTATTTT. Its protein product is CASSHGIPVAGHSSSTDTQYF.

The chain is built from TRBV6-5 and TRBJ1-3; 8 bases map to TRBD1. The J segment lost 5 bases and the V segment lost 8 bases, leaving 5 bases of the junction unmatched. The germline V gene encodes CDR1 MNHEY and CDR2 SVGAGI. This CDR3 is 13 amino acids long. In DNA form, the CDR3 reads TGTGCCAGCCCCGACAGGGGAAGAAACACCATATATTTT. Its protein product is CASPDRGRNTIYF.

The V and J genes are TRBV9 and TRBJ1-6; D not certain. CDR1 is SGDLS, CDR2 YYNGEE, per germline. The CDR3 sequence is 15 residues long. V was pared by 4 bases and J by 13 bases, with 21 bases between. CDR3 bases: TGTGCCAGCAGCTTGAAGGGAGACGGAGAATTTCCCCTCCACTTT. Encoded protein: CASSLKGDGEFPLHF.

The CDR3 bases are TGTGCCAGCAGTCCCCGGACTAGCGGGAGGCCCACAGATACGCAGTATTTT. Translated: CASSPRTSGRPTDTQYF. This chain uses TRBV28 with TRBJ2-3, with 14 bases identical to TRBD2. The ends lost 5 bases at V and 2 bases at J; junction bases unmatched: 6. Germline CDR1 reads MDHEN; CDR2 reads SYDVKM. The CDR3 sequence is 17 residues long.

The V gene is TRBV4-2, the J gene TRBJ2-7, with 9 bases lining up with TRBD2. CDR1 is LGHNA and CDR2 is YNFKEQ in the germline V gene. The CDR3 covers 17 residues. The ends lost 0 bases at V and 4 bases at J; junction bases unmatched: 10. CDR3 protein: CASSQDRGSGSEYEQYF. Here the CDR3 DNA reads TGTGCCAGCAGCCAAGATAGGGGTAGCGGGAGCGAGTACGAGCAGTACTTC.